Listed here are 23 T cell receptor beta chains from one sample, sequenced in a study of metastatic and nonmetastatic thyroid tumors (dated by TCRdb to between 2020 and 2021). Before undergoing thyroid surgery, none of the patients had been given any kind of treatment. Library generation was performed with PCR. Reads for this sample came from an Illumina HiSeq 4000. TCRdb reanalyzed the raw reads on its own, using fastp at Q25 for trimming and MiXCR for clone calling, and kept in-frame beta chains. This sample is represented by around 18,000 clones; 12% of them were singletons. The ten largest account for 15% to 20% of the sample. Sequenced: tumor tissue. The receptors here all came from a female donor with papillary thyroid cancer or a benign thyroid nodule (not recorded which). Some clones in this sample may be carry-over from other donors' samples.

This clone was found a few times. V is TRBV6-1 and J is TRBJ2-2; the D is unclear. The germline V gene has CDR1 MNHNS and CDR2 SASEGT. The CDR3 is 11 residues long. The germline V and J ends were trimmed by 8 bases and 7 bases, with 8 bases remaining between them. The CDR3: CASPWNGELFF. The DNA of the CDR3 is TGTGCCAGCCCGTGGAACGGGGAGCTGTTTTTT.

The chain uses TRBV6-5 and TRBJ1-6, with a possible D match to TRBD1 (6 bases). Looked up from germline, CDR1 is MNHEY and CDR2 is SVGAGI. The V gene lost 5 bases and the J gene lost 5 bases, with 37 bases spanning the gap. The CDR3 runs to 23 residues. In DNA form, the CDR3 reads TGTGCCAGCAGTCCCGACAGGACTCCTATAATTCACCCGGGGGGGTGGCATAATTCACCCCTCCACTTT. Residues: CASSPDRTPIIHPGGWHNSPLHF.

On this clone: Since a much larger clone is just one base distant, this may be a read error. The chain combines TRBV2 with TRBJ2-5; D perhaps matches TRBD1 (5 bases). The CDR3 consists of 13 residues. V lost 2 bases to trimming and J lost 7 bases, with 11 bases between them. Germline V lookup: CDR1 SNHLY, CDR2 FYNNEI. CDR3 loop: CASSESLQGTQYF. The CDR3 DNA is TGTGCCAGCAGTGAATCGCTGCAGGGGACCCAGTACTTC. The full variable domain, in which reference TRBV2 and TRBJ2-5 provide the parts outside the CDR3, is EPEVTQTPSHQVTQMGQEVILRCVPISNHLYFYWYRQILGQKVEFLVSFYNNEISEKSEIFDDQFSVERPDGSNFTLKIRSTKLEDSAMYFCASSESLQGTQYFGPGTRLLVL.

This clone was seen repeatedly, ten times or more. This chain links TRBV28 with TRBJ2-3, with unresolved D. In germline, CDR1 is MDHEN, CDR2 SYDVKM. Trimming cost V 6 bases and J 6 bases, with 7 bases left between them. The CDR3 is 11 residues long. CDR3 coding DNA: TGTGCCAGCAGCCCTTTGGATACGCAGTATTTT. It codes for CASSPLDTQYF.

This clone was picked up many times. The junction departs from the called germline gene at one end, perhaps through a read error. The gene calls are TRBV6-1 and TRBJ1-1, with a weak D call TRBD1 (5 bases). The CDR3 totals 13 residues. From germline, CDR1 is MNHNS and CDR2 SASEGT. The CDR3 bases are TGTGCCAGCAGAGAAGGGGTAGGGACTGAAGCTTTCTTT. Amino acids: CASREGVGTEAFF.

This clone was counted many times. The J gene is TRBJ2-5, the V gene TRBV5-1; 7 positions agree with TRBD1. Germline-derived CDR1 and CDR2 are SGHRS and YFSETQ. V was pared by 4 bases and J by 2 bases, with 5 bases of the junction left unmatched. This CDR3 region has 14 residues. In DNA, the CDR3 is TGCGCCAGCAGCCCGGGACAGCAACAAGAGACCCAGTACTTC. It specifies CASSPGQQQETQYF.

The chain has TRBV7-8 and TRBJ2-5; a weak D match, TRBD2 (5 bases). V was trimmed by 6 bases and J by 0 bases, leaving 17 bases between them. The CDR3 has 16 amino acids. Per the germline V gene, CDR1 is SGHVS and CDR2 is FQNEAQ. The CDR3 sequence: CASRTGQSGNQETQYF. The CDR3 DNA follows: TGTGCCAGCAGAACCGGGCAAAGCGGAAACCAAGAGACCCAGTACTTC.

This clone was detected many times. This rearrangement joins TRBV12-3 or TRBV12-4 to TRBJ1-4, with 9 nucleotides matching TRBD1. Unmatched junction bases numbered 6, after V lost 6 bases and J lost 1 base. The CDR3 is 16 amino acids. DNA of the CDR3: TGTGCCAGCAGCTCCCAGGACAGGGGAACTAATGAAAAACTGTTTTTT. Residues: CASSSQDRGTNEKLFF.

Ten or more counts support this clone. J is TRBJ2-5 and V is TRBV28; 9 bases agree with TRBD1. The length of the CDR3 is 14 residues. J lost 5 bases, V lost 6 bases, and 7 bases had no gene match. In germline, CDR1 is MDHEN, CDR2 SYDVKM. The CDR3 nucleotides read TGTGCCAGCAGGTCCGGGACAGGGATGGAGACCCAGTACTTC. Amino acid sequence: CASRSGTGMETQYF.

This clone was counted at least ten times. The chain employs TRBV10-3 and TRBJ2-7, with 7 bases identical to TRBD1. This CDR3 has 14 amino acids. Germline V gene sequence: CDR1 ENHRY, CDR2 SYGVKD. Unmatched junction bases numbered 5, after V lost 6 bases and J lost 0 bases. The CDR3 DNA sequence: TGTGCCATCAGACCATCAGGGGGCTCCTACGAGCAGTACTTC. As protein: CAIRPSGGSYEQYF.

This clone was detected many times. The chain couples TRBV3-1 to TRBJ2-3; 8 bases line up with TRBD1. The germline CDR1 and CDR2 sequences are LGHDT and YNNKEL (reference sequence). Trimming removed 0 bases from V and 6 bases from J; junction bases left unmatched: 8. This CDR3 contains 16 residues. The CDR3 protein is CASSQDTGQGGDTQYF. The DNA for the CDR3 is TGTGCCAGCAGCCAAGATACCGGACAGGGTGGGGATACGCAGTATTTT.

This clone was counted ten times or more. The CDR3 protein is CASSVTNTEAFF. The DNA of the CDR3 is TGTGCCAGCAGTGTGACGAACACTGAAGCTTTCTTT. The V call is TRBV2, the J call TRBJ1-1; D is ambiguous. Trimming cost V 4 bases and J 1 base, with 4 bases left between them. The CDR3 sequence is 12 residues long. CDR1 and CDR2 from the germline V gene are SNHLY and FYNNEI.

Many counts were recorded for this clone. V and J are TRBV13 and TRBJ2-5; D is undetermined. The CDR3 runs 13 residues. From germline, CDR1 is PRHDT and CDR2 FYEKMQ (reference sequence). The germline V and J ends were trimmed by 5 bases and 1 base, with 8 bases remaining between them. The CDR3 DNA is TGTGCCAGCAGCAGCGAACGCCAAGAGACCCAGTACTTC. Its translation: CASSSERQETQYF.

This clone was recorded at least ten times. The chain is built from TRBV7-6 and TRBJ2-2, with TRBD2 matching 7 bases. V was pared by 1 base and J by 6 bases, with 2 bases of the junction left unmatched. The CDR3 runs 14 residues. CDR1 SGHVS and CDR2 FNYEAQ come from the germline V gene. CDR3 loop: CASSLVRGAGELFF. For the CDR3, the DNA is TGTGCCAGCAGCTTAGTTCGGGGGGCCGGGGAGCTGTTTTTT.

This clone was counted ten times or more. The CDR3 DNA reads TGCGCCAGCAGCGCCGGGACTAGCAGCTCTGGGGCCAACGTCCTGACTTTC. This gives the protein CASSAGTSSSGANVLTF. This chain connects TRBV5-1 to TRBJ2-6, with TRBD2 matching over 9 bases. Germline values: CDR1 SGHRS, CDR2 YFSETQ. The CDR3 is 17 amino acids. V trimming: 4 bases; J trimming: 0 bases; junction bases outside the gene matches: 5.

This clone was detected ten times or more. The J gene is TRBJ1-1, the V gene TRBV18, with D tentatively TRBD1 (5 bases). The CDR3 covers 16 residues. V shed 6 bases and J shed 0 bases, with 17 bases lying between them. The V gene's germline CDR1 is KGHSH and CDR2 LQKENI. For the CDR3, the DNA is TGTGCCAGCTCGGACACTTATCGGTCGATGAACACTGAAGCTTTCTTT. Protein sequence: CASSDTYRSMNTEAFF.

This clone is medium-sized. The chain recombines TRBV5-1 with TRBJ2-2, with D hard to call. V lost 0 bases to trimming and J lost 4 bases, with 4 bases between them. The CDR3 has 13 amino acids. Germline values: CDR1 SGHRS, CDR2 YFSETQ. This CDR3 is CASSLGGTGELFF. CDR3 coding DNA: TGCGCCAGCAGCTTGGGCGGCACCGGGGAGCTGTTTTTT.

The chain links TRBV7-2 to TRBJ1-1, with TRBD1 matching over 10 bases. CDR3 length: 13 residues. Germline V CDR1 and CDR2: SGHTA, FQGNSA. J gave up 11 bases and V 6 bases, and 9 bases lay outside the gene matches. CDR3 in DNA: TGTGCCAGCAGGACGACAGGGGGCATTTCGGCTTTCTTT. Its protein is CASRTTGGISAFF.

This clone was seen at least ten times. The CDR3 DNA is TGCAGTGCTAGAGTTGCGGGAGATCCCTACGAGCAGTACTTC. It encodes CSARVAGDPYEQYF. The chain is built from TRBV20-1 and TRBJ2-7; 7 bases are a match to TRBD2. Germline V gene lookup returns CDR1 DFQATT and CDR2 SNEGSKA (reference sequence). V dropped 1 base and J dropped 2; count of bases not matched to a gene: 5. The CDR3 totals 14 residues.

Worth noting for this clone: A much larger clone lies one base from this, so it may be a read error. This chain links TRBV18 with TRBJ2-3; D tentatively fits TRBD1 or TRBD2 (5 bases each). The CDR3 length is 15 residues. In germline, CDR1 is KGHSH, CDR2 LQKENI. The CDR3 DNA follows: TGTGCCAACTCATTGTGGGGGAGAGGCACAGATACGCAGTATTTT. Amino acids: CANSLWGRGTDTQYF.

This clone was picked up many times. The rearrangement links TRBV7-9 to TRBJ1-5; D uncertain. The length of the CDR3 is 14 residues. V lost 3 bases and J 2 bases, leaving 8 bases between the germline ends. Germline loops: CDR1 SEHNR, CDR2 FQNEAQ (reference sequence). CDR3 sequence: CASSFESGNQPQHF. CDR3 in DNA: TGTGCCAGCAGCTTCGAGTCTGGCAATCAGCCCCAGCATTTT.

This clone was counted many times. CDR3 loop: CASSYSGGDNEQFF. The DNA for the CDR3 is TGTGCCAGCAGTTACTCAGGCGGAGACAATGAGCAGTTCTTC. This chain uses TRBV6-5 with TRBJ2-1; no definite D call. There are 14 residues in the CDR3. V lost 0 bases, J lost 5 bases, and 8 bases lay in between. Looked up from germline, CDR1 is MNHEY and CDR2 is SVGAGI.

This clone was counted many times. The chain couples TRBV3-1 to TRBJ2-3, with 11 nucleotides matching TRBD2. The CDR3 runs 16 residues. Germline V gene lookup returns CDR1 LGHDT and CDR2 YNNKEL (reference sequence). Trimming removed 3 bases from V and 0 bases from J; junction bases left unmatched: 2. The CDR3 is CASSQLAGGSTDTQYF. For the CDR3, the DNA is TGTGCCAGCAGCCAGTTAGCGGGGGGGAGCACAGATACGCAGTATTTT.